This TCR beta chain was identified during a study of cytomegalovirus exposure and HLA in healthy donors. Study results and caveats: Later analysis identified several of the most significant clusters that appeared linked to common viral pathogens.

The CDR3 sequence is 14 residues long. The germline V gene has CDR1 SGHDN and CDR2 FVKESK. The V gene end was trimmed by 6 bases and the J gene end by 4 bases; junction bases not matched to a gene: 8. As for this clone: Its specificity is not known.

This PCR relied on a set of 60 Vbeta primers and 13 Jbeta primers. Clones were read by immunoSEQ multiplex PCR, and TCRdb kept only the in-frame ones, dropping some. The profile shows about 130,000 clones, around 80% of them singletons. This receptor was obtained from a boy aged 2-15 years in good health and CMV-seronegative. The sample was PBMCs. This rearrangement joins TRBV14 to TRBJ1-2; 7 bases are shared with TRBD1. The CDR3 spells CASRPKGQIYGYTF. As DNA, the CDR3 is TGTGCCAGCAGACCTAAGGGACAGATCTATGGCTACACCTTC.